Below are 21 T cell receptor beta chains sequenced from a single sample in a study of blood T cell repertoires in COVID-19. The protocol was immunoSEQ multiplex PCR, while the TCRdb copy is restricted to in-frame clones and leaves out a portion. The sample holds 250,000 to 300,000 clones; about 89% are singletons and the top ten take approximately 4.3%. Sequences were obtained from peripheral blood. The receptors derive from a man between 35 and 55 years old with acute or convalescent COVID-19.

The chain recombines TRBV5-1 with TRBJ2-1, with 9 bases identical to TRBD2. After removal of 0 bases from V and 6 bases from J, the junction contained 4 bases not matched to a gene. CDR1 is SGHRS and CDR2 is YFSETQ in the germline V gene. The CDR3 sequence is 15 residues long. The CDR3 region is CASSLEGLATNEQFF. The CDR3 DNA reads TGCGCCAGCAGCTTGGAAGGACTAGCGACCAATGAGCAGTTCTTC.

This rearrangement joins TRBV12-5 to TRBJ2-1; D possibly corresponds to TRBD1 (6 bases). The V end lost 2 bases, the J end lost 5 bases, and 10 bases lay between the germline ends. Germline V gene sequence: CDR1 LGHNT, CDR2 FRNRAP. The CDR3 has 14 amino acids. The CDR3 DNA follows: TGTGCTAGTGGTTTGCCCGGACAGCACAATGAGCAGTTCTTC. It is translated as CASGLPGQHNEQFF. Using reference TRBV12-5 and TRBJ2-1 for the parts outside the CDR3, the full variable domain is DARVTQTPRHKVTEMGQEVTMRCQPILGHNTVFWYRQTMMQGLELLAYFRNRAPLDDSGMPKDRFSAEMPDATLATLKIQPSEPRDSAVYFCASGLPGQHNEQFFGPGTRLTVL.

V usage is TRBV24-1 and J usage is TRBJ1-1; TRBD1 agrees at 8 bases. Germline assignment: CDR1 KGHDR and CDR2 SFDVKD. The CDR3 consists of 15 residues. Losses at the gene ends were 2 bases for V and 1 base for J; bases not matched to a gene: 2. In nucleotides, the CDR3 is TGTGCCACCAGTGATTCCGGGACAGGGAACACTGAAGCTTTCTTT. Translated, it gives CATSDSGTGNTEAFF.

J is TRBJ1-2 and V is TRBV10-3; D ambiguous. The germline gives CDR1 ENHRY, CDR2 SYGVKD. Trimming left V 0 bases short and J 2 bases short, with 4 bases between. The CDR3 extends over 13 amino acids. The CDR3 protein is CAISESRNYGYTF. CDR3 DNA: TGTGCCATCAGTGAGTCCAGGAACTATGGCTACACCTTC.

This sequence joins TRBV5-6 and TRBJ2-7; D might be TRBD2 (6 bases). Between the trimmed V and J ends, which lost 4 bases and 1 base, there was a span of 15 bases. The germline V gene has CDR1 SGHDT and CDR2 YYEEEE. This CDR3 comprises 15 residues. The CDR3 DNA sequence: TGTGCCAGCAGCCCGGGAGTGAGGCGTTCCTACGAGCAGTACTTC. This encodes CASSPGVRRSYEQYF.

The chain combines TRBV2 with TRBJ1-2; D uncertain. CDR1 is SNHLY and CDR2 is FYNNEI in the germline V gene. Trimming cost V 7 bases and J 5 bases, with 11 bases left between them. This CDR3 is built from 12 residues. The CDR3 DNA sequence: TGTGCCAGCAATGCGGCCGCTTATGGCTACACCTTC. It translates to CASNAAAYGYTF.

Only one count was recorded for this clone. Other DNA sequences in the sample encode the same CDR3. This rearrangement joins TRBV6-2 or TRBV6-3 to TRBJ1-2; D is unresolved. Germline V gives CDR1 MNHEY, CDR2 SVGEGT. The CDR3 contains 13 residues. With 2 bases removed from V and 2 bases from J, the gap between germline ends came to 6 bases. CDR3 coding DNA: TGTGCCAGCAGTTACAGGGAGAACTATGGCTACACCTTC. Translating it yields CASSYRENYGYTF.

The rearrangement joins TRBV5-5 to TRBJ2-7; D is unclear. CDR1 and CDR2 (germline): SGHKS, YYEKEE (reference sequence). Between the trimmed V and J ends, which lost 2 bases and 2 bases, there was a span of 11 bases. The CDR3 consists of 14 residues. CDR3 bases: TGTGCCAGCAGCTTAGCCCCGCGGACCTACGAGCAGTACTTC. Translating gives CASSLAPRTYEQYF.

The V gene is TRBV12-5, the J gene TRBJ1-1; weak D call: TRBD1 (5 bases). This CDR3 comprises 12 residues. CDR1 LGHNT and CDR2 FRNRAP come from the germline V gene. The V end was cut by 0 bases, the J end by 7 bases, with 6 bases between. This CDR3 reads CASGLVGVEAFF. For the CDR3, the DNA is TGTGCTAGTGGTTTGGTAGGGGTTGAAGCTTTCTTT.

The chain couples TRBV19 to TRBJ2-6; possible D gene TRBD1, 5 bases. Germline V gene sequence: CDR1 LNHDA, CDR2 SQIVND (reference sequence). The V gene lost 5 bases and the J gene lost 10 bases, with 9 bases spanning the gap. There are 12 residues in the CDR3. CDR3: CASSPPGNVLTF. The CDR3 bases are TGTGCCAGTAGTCCCCCAGGGAACGTCCTGACTTTC.

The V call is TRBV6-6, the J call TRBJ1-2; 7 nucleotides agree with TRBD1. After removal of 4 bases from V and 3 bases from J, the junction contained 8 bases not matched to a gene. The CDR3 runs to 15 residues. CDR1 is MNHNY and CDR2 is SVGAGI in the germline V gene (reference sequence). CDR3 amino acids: CASSLQGSIDYGYTF. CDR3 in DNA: TGTGCCAGCAGTTTACAGGGGAGTATAGACTATGGCTACACCTTC.

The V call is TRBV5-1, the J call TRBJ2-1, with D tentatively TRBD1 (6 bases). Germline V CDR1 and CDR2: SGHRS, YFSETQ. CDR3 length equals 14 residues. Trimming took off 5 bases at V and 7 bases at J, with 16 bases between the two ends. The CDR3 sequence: CASSWGRGLNEQFF. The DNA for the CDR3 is TGCGCCAGCAGTTGGGGCAGGGGATTAAATGAGCAGTTCTTC.

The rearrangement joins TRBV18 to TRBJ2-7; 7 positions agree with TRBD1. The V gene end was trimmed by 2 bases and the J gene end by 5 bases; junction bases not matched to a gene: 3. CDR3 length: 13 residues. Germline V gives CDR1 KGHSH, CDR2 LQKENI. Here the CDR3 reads CASSPSDRDEQYF. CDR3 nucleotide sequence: TGTGCCAGCTCACCATCAGACAGGGACGAGCAGTACTTC.

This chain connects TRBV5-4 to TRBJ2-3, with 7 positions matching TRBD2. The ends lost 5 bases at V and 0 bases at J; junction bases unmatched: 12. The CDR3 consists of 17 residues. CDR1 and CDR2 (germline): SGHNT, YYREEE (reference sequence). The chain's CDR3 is CASSMSRAGASTDTQYF. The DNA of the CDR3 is TGTGCCAGCAGTATGTCTCGGGCGGGAGCGAGCACAGATACGCAGTATTTT.

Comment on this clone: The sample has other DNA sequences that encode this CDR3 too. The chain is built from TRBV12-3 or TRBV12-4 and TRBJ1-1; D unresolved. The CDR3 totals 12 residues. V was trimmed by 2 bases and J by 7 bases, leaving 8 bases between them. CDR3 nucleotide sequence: TGTGCCAGCAGTTTAAACCGGGGTGAAGCTTTCTTT. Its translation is CASSLNRGEAFF.

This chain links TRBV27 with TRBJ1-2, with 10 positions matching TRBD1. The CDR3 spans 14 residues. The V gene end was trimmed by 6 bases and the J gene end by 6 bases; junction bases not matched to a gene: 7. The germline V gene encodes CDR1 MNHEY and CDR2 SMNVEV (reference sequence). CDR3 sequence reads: CASRFRQGAHGYTF. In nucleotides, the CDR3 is TGTGCCAGCAGATTCAGACAGGGGGCCCATGGCTACACCTTC.

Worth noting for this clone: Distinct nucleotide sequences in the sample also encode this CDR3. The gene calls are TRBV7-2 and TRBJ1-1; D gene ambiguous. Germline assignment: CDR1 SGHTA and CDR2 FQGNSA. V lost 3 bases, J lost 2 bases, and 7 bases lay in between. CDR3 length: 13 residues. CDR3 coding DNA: TGTGCCAGCAGCTTCAGGCAAAACACTGAAGCTTTCTTT. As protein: CASSFRQNTEAFF.

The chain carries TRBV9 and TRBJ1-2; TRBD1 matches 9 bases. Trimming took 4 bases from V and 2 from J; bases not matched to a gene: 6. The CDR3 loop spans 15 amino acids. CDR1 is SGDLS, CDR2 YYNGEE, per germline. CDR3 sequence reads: CASSPDRGVNYGYTF. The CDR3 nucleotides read TGTGCCAGCAGCCCTGACAGGGGGGTAAACTATGGCTACACCTTC.

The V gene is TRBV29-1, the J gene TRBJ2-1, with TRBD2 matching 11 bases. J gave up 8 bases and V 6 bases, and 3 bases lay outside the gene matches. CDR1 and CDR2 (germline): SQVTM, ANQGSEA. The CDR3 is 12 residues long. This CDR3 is CSVLAGGYEQFF. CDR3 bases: TGCAGCGTGCTAGCGGGGGGCTATGAGCAGTTCTTC.

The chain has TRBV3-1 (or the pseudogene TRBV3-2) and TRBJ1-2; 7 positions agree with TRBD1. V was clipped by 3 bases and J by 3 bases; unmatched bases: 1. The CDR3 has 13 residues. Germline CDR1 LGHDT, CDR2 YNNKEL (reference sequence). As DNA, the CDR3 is TGTGCCAGCAGCCATGGGACAGACTATGGCTACACCTTC. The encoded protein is CASSHGTDYGYTF.

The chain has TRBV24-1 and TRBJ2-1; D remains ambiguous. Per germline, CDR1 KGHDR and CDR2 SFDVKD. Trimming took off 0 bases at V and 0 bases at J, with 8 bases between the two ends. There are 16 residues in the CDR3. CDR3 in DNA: TGTGCCACCAGTGATTTGTCCCTTAGCTCCTACAATGAGCAGTTCTTC. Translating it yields CATSDLSLSSYNEQFF.